This T cell receptor (beta chain) was documented in a study of cytomegalovirus exposure and HLA in healthy donors. The PCR contained 60 Vbeta and 13 Jbeta primers. TCRdb's table, derived via immunoSEQ multiplex PCR, lists solely in-frame clones and lacks some. The sample gives under 110,000 clones, 75% to 90% of which show up once; approximately 3.6% is in the top ten. A note on this clone: The target antigen is unknown.

Study conclusions and caveats: As a later analysis showed, several of the most significant clusters appeared to be linked to common viral pathogens. For most TCR beta V segments, an earlier analysis put the productive rate at about 87% or about 30% of the time. Later genetic work tied a missense DCLRE1C variant to beta-chain V and J trimming. Both high specificity and high sensitivity reportedly marked the classifier's diagnosis of cytomegalovirus status.

CDR1 and CDR2 from the germline V gene are SEHNR and FQNEAQ (reference sequence). This CDR3 has 13 residues. Trimming at V came to 3 bases and at J to 6 bases, leaving 3 bases not matched to a gene. Sequencing input: PBMCs. This chain uses TRBV7-9 with TRBJ2-7; 9 bases match TRBD1. This clonotype was obtained from a man aged 25-40 years in good health and CMV-seronegative. CDR3 DNA sequence: TGTGCCAGCAGCTTGGGGACAGGGACCGAGCAGTACTTC. Protein sequence: CASSLGTGTEQYF.